The present TCR beta chain was sequenced within a study of blood T cell repertoires in COVID-19. Participants were aged 18 to 89 years from about two dozen US areas. Recovered Cohort 3 donors showed two negative PCRs, clearance, or symptom resolution. The authors' processing: Reference gene primer amplification gave nucleated cell count estimates. Assay: immunoSEQ multiplex PCR; the TCRdb copy retains only in-frame clones and omits some. The V and J calls and clone size were taken over from that table, and D and trimming were inferred from the DNA. This table holds about 320,000 clones, roughly nine tenths found once. CDR1 and CDR2 (germline): MNHNS, SASEGT. V was cut by 0 bases and J by 5 bases, with 16 bases left in between. The CDR3 loop spans 16 amino acids.

This chain joins TRBV6-1 and TRBJ2-5; no reliable D call. The sequence came from a man between 60 and 75 years old who had recovered from COVID-19. The specimen was PBMCs or T cells enriched from blood (not recorded which). The CDR3 is CASSEAPARRPETQYF. CDR3 sequence (DNA): TGTGCCAGCAGTGAAGCGCCGGCGCGCAGGCCGGAGACCCAGTACTTC.